The clone carrying this TCR beta chain was seen repeatedly, ten times or more. The data were taken from a study of T cell repertoires in cytomegalovirus infection. The germline CDR1 and CDR2 sequences are SGHAT and FQNNGV. With 4 bases removed from V and 4 bases from J, the gap between germline ends came to 18 bases. This CDR3 comprises 16 residues. TCRdb analysed the reads with MiXCR anew, one entry per CDR3 protein. The sample shows 300,000 to 450,000 distinct CDR3 sequences, about a sixth of them seen only once. Material: PBMCs. The chain links TRBV11-2 to TRBJ2-3; D unclear. The source is a human donor in good health (CMV status not recorded). Some clones in this sample may be carry-over from other donors' samples. The CDR3 coding sequence is TGTGCCAGCAGCTCTCAAGGCCCTAGAAGCCCAGATACGCAGTATTTT. Amino acid sequence: CASSSQGPRSPDTQYF.